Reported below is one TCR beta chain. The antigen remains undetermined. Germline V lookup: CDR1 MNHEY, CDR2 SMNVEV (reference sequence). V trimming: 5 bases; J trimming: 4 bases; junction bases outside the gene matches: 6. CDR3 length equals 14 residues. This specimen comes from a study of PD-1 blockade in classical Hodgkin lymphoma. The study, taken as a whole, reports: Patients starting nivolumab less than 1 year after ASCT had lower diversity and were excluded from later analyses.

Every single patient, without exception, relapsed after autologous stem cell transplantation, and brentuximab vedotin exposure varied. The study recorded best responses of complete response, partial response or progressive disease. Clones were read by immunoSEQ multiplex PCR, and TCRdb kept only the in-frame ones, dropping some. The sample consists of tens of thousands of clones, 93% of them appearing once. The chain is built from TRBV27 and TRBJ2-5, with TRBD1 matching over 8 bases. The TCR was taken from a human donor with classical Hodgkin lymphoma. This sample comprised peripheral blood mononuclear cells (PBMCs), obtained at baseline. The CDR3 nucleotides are TGTGCCAGCAGTGGCAGGGGGCAGGGAGAGACCCAGTACTTC. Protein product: CASSGRGQGETQYF.